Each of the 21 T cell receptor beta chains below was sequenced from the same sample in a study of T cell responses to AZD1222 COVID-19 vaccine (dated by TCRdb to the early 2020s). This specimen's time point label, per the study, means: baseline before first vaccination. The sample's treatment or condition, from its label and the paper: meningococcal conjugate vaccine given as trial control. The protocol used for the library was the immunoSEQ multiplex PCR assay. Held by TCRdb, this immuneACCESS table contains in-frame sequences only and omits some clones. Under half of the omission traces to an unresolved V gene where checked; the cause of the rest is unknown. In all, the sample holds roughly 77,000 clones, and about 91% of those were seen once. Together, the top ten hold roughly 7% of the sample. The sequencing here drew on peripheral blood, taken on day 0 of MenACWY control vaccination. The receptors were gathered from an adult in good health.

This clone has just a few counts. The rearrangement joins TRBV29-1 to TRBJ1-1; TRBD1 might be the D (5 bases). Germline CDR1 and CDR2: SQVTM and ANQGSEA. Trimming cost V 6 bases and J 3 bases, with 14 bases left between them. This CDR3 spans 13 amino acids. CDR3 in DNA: TGCAGCGTCCTCCGGAGGGGTGACACTGAAGCTTTCTTT. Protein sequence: CSVLRRGDTEAFF. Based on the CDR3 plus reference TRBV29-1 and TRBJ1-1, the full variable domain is SAVISQKPSRDICQRGTSLTIQCQVDSQVTMMFWYRQQPGQSLTLIATANQGSEATYESGFVIDKFPISRPNLTFSTLTVSNMSPEDSSIYLCSVLRRGDTEAFFGQGTRLTVV.

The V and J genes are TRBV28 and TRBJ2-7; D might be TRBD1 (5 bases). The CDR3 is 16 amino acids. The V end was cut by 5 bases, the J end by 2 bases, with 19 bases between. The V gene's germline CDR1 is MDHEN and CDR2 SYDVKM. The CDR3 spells CASSEYADSLPYEQYF. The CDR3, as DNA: TGTGCCAGCAGTGAGTATGCCGACAGCTTACCCTACGAGCAGTACTTC.

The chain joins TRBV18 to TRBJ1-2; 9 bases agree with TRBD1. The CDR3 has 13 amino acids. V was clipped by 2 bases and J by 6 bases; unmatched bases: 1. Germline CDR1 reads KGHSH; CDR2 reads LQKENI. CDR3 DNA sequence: TGTGCCAGCTCACCAGGGACAGGGCATGGCTACACCTTC. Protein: CASSPGTGHGYTF.

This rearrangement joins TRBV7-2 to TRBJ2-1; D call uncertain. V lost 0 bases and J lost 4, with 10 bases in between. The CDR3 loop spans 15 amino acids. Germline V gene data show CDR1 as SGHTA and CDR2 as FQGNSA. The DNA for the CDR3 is TGTGCCAGCAGCTTAGCAGTCGGGCTTTACAATGAGCAGTTCTTC. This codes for CASSLAVGLYNEQFF.

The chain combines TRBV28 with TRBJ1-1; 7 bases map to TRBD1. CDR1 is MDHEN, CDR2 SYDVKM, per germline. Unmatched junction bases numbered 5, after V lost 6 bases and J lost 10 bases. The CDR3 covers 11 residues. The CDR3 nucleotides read TGTGCCAGCAGAACCAACAGGGGAGCTTTCTTT. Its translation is CASRTNRGAFF.

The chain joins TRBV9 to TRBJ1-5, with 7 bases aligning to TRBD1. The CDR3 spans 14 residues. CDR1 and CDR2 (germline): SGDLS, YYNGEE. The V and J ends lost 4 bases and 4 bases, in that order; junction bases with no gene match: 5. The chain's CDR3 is CASSPGQLNQPQHF. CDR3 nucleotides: TGTGCCAGCAGCCCGGGACAGCTAAATCAGCCCCAGCATTTT.

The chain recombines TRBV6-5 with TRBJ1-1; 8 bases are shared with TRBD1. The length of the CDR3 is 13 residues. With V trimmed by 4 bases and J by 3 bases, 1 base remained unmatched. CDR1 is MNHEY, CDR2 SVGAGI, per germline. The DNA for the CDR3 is TGTGCCAGCAGTTGGACAGGGCACACTGAAGCTTTCTTT. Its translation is CASSWTGHTEAFF.

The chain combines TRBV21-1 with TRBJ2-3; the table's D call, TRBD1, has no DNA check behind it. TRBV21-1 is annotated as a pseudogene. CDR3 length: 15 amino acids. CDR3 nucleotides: TGTGCCAGCAAAGAGGACAGGGGATGCACAGATACGCAGTATTTT. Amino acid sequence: CASKEDRGCTDTQYF.

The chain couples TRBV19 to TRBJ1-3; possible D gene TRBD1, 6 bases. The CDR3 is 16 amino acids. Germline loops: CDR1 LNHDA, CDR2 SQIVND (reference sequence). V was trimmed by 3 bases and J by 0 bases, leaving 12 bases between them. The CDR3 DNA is TGTGCCAGTAGTATGAGGGGGACACACTCTGGAAACACCATATATTTT. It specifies CASSMRGTHSGNTIYF.

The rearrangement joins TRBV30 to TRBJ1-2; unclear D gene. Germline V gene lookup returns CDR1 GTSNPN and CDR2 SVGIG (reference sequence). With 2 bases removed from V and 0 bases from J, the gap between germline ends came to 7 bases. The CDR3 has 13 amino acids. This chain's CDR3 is CAWSSQANYGYTF. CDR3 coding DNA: TGTGCCTGGAGTTCTCAAGCTAACTATGGCTACACCTTC.

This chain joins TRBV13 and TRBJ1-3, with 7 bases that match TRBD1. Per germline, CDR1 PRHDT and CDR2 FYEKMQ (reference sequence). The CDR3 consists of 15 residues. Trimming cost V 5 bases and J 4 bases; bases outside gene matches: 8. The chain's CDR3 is CASSQNRGKGNTIYF. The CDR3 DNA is TGTGCCAGCAGCCAAAACAGGGGAAAGGGAAACACCATATATTTT.

The CDR3 DNA reads TGTGCCAGCAGTGACTCGAGTGTCGGCTATGGCTACACCTTC. Its translation: CASSDSSVGYGYTF. The J gene is TRBJ1-2, the V gene TRBV6-4; no reliable D call. Trimming removed 0 bases from V and 4 bases from J, with 9 bases in between. The germline gives CDR1 MRHNA, CDR2 SNTAGT. The CDR3 runs 14 residues.

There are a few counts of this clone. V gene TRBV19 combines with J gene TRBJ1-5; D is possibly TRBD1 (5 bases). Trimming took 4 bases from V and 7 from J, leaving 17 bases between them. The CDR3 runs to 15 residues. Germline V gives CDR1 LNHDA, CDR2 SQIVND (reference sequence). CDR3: CASSTQSGSLQPQHF. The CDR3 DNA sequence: TGTGCCAGTAGTACCCAATCAGGGAGCCTCCAGCCCCAGCATTTT.

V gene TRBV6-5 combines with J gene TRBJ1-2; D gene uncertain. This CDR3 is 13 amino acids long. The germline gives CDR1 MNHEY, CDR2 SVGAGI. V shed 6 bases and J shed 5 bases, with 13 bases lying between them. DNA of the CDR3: TGTGCCAGCAGCCCCGAACGAGGGTATGGCTACACCTTC. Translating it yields CASSPERGYGYTF.

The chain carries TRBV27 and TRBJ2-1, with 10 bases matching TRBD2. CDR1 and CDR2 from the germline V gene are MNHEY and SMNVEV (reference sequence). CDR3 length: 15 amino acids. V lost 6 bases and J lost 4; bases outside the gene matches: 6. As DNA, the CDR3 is TGTGCCAGCAGAAAGCGGGGGGGCATGTACAATGAGCAGTTCTTC. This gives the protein CASRKRGGMYNEQFF.

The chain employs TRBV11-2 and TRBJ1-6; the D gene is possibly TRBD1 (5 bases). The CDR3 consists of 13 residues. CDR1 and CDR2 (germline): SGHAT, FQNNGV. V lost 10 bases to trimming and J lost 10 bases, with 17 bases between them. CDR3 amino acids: CATRRGAGSPLHF. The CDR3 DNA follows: TGTGCCACTAGGCGGGGCGCGGGCTCACCCCTCCACTTT.

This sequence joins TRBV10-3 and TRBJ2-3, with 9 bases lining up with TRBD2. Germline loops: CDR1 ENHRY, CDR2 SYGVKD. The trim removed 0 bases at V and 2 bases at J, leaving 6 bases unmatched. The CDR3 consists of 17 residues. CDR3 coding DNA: TGTGCCATCAGTGAGTCGAGTAGCGGGAGATCCACAGATACGCAGTATTTT. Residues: CAISESSSGRSTDTQYF.

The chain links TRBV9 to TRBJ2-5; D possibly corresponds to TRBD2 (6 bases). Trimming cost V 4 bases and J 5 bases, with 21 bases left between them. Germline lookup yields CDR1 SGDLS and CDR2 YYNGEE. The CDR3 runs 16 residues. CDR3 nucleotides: TGTGCCAGCAGCCCCACCGGGACTTCGAGAATCGAGACCCAGTACTTC. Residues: CASSPTGTSRIETQYF.

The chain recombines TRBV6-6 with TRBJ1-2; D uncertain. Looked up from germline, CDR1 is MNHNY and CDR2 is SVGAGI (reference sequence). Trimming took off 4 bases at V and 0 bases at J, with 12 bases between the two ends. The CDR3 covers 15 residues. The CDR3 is CASSSYGPANYGYTF. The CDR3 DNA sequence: TGTGCCAGCAGTTCCTACGGACCGGCTAACTATGGCTACACCTTC.

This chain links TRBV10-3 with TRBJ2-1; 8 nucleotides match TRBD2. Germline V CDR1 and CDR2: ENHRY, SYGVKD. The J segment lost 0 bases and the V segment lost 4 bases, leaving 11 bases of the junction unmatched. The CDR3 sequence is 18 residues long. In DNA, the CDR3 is TGTGCCATCAGTGGGGGTGGTGGGCTAGCGGGCTCCTACAATGAGCAGTTCTTC. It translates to CAISGGGGLAGSYNEQFF.

The CDR3 spells CASSQDQETQYF. In DNA, the CDR3 is TGTGCCAGCTCACAAGACCAAGAGACCCAGTACTTC. The V and J genes are TRBV18 and TRBJ2-5; D is unclear. Deletions cut 4 bases from V and 0 bases from J, with 3 bases between. The CDR3 runs 12 residues. Germline V gives CDR1 KGHSH, CDR2 LQKENI.